This entry lists 25 T cell receptor beta chains sequenced from one sample in a study of blood T cell repertoires in COVID-19. Some clones are missing from TCRdb's copy, which holds only in-frame ones; the method was immunoSEQ multiplex PCR. The table records 120,000 to 150,000 clones, just under 90% of them present only once. Source material: peripheral blood. The receptors shown here come from a woman aged 45 to 65 with active or convalescent COVID-19.

The rearrangement joins TRBV5-1 to TRBJ2-7; maybe TRBD2 (5 bases). CDR1 SGHRS and CDR2 YFSETQ come from the germline V gene. This CDR3 contains 13 residues. V lost 5 bases to trimming and J lost 2 bases, with 11 bases between them. In DNA, the CDR3 is TGCGCCAGCAGGCGGACGGGAACCTACGAGCAGTACTTC. Translated, it gives CASRRTGTYEQYF.

This chain uses TRBV7-2 with TRBJ2-3, with TRBD2 matching 10 bases. Trimming removed 3 bases from V and 2 bases from J; junction bases left unmatched: 11. This CDR3 region has 18 residues. The germline V gene encodes CDR1 SGHTA and CDR2 FQGNSA. The CDR3 bases are TGTGCCAGCAGCTTCAAGTCTAGCGGGAGTGCAGCCACAGATACGCAGTATTTT. This codes for CASSFKSSGSAATDTQYF.

The V gene is TRBV6-1, the J gene TRBJ1-1; D ambiguous. Germline values: CDR1 MNHNS, CDR2 SASEGT. CDR3 length: 14 residues. Trimming cost V 3 bases and J 5 bases, with 13 bases left between them. The CDR3 reads CASSDEGGITEAFF. CDR3 nucleotides: TGTGCCAGCAGTGATGAGGGAGGCATAACTGAAGCTTTCTTT.

The chain has TRBV2 and TRBJ2-1, with TRBD1 matching 9 bases. Germline CDR1 is SNHLY and CDR2 is FYNNEI. The CDR3 is 19 residues long. J gave up 2 bases and V 4 bases, and 15 bases lay outside the gene matches. CDR3 region: CASSGGTGPPVTTYNEQFF. The CDR3 nucleotides read TGTGCCAGCAGTGGGGGGACAGGGCCCCCCGTGACGACCTACAATGAGCAGTTCTTC.

The genes are TRBV28 and TRBJ2-7, with 10 bases identical to TRBD2. V dropped 2 bases and J dropped 5; count of bases not matched to a gene: 6. The CDR3 loop spans 15 amino acids. In germline, CDR1 is MDHEN, CDR2 SYDVKM. DNA of the CDR3: TGTGCCAGCAGTTTAATTTCAGCGGGAGGGGACGAGCAGTACTTC. Translating gives CASSLISAGGDEQYF.

V gene TRBV6-2 or TRBV6-3 combines with J gene TRBJ1-3; D gene unclear. V shed 6 bases and J shed 1 base, with 16 bases lying between them. The CDR3 covers 16 residues. Per the germline V gene, CDR1 is MNHEY and CDR2 is SVGEGT. The CDR3 DNA reads as TGTGCCAGCAGCTCCCTTGGTTACTTATCTGGAAACACCATATATTTT. Protein: CASSSLGYLSGNTIYF.

The chain is built from TRBV9 and TRBJ2-1; D gene ambiguous. The germline gives CDR1 SGDLS, CDR2 YYNGEE. V lost 0 bases and J 4 bases, leaving 5 bases between the germline ends. The CDR3 extends over 13 amino acids. The CDR3, as DNA: TGTGCCAGCAGCGTAGCCGGGTACAATGAGCAGTTCTTC. Translating gives CASSVAGYNEQFF. The variable domain in full, with the rest retrieved from reference TRBV9 and TRBJ2-1, is DSGVTQTPKHLITATGQRVTLRCSPRSGDLSVYWYQQSLDQGLQFLIQYYNGEERAKGNILERFSAQQFPDLHSELNLSSLELGDSALYFCASSVAGYNEQFFGPGTRLTVL.

This chain uses TRBV15 with TRBJ2-1; TRBD2 aligns across 10 bases. Germline V lookup: CDR1 LNHNV, CDR2 YYDKDF (reference sequence). The CDR3 has 15 amino acids. The V segment lost 0 bases and the J segment 9 bases; nucleotides outside the gene matches: 5. This CDR3 is CATSRDIAGGIEQFF. DNA of the CDR3: TGTGCCACCAGCAGAGATATAGCGGGGGGTATTGAGCAGTTCTTC.

The rearrangement uses TRBV7-2 and TRBJ2-3; perhaps TRBD2 as D (5 bases). The CDR3 sequence is 12 residues long. Trimming removed 4 bases at V and 4 bases at J, with 6 bases between. Looked up from germline, CDR1 is SGHTA and CDR2 is FQGNSA. The CDR3 DNA sequence: TGTGCCAGCAGCTCGGAGGCAGATACGCAGTATTTT. Translating gives CASSSEADTQYF. Variable domain in full (rest from reference TRBV7-2 and TRBJ2-3): GAGVSQSPSNKVTEKGKDVELRCDPISGHTALYWYRQSLGQGLEFLIYFQGNSAPDKSGLPSDRFSAERTGGSVSTLTIQRTQQEDSAVYLCASSSEADTQYFGPGTRLTVL.

The V gene is TRBV18, the J gene TRBJ1-2; 10 positions agree with TRBD1. There are 17 residues in the CDR3. Trimming removed 5 bases from V and 3 bases from J; junction bases left unmatched: 12. Looked up from germline, CDR1 is KGHSH and CDR2 is LQKENI. The CDR3 is CASSAIIDRGHDYGYTF. The DNA for the CDR3 is TGTGCCAGCTCAGCGATAATCGACAGGGGGCACGACTATGGCTACACCTTC.

CDR3 nucleotides: TGTGCCAGCAGTGAATCCAGGGGAGGGGGCTACACCTTC. It codes for CASSESRGGGYTF. This sequence joins TRBV6-1 and TRBJ1-2; a possible D gene is TRBD1 (6 bases). V was pared by 2 bases and J by 8 bases, with 12 bases between. CDR1 MNHNS and CDR2 SASEGT come from the germline V gene. CDR3 length equals 13 residues.

The chain links TRBV27 to TRBJ1-2; no firm D call. The germline CDR1 and CDR2 sequences are MNHEY and SMNVEV (reference sequence). V was trimmed by 8 bases and J by 7 bases, leaving 17 bases between them. There are 13 residues in the CDR3. The CDR3 DNA is TGTGCCAGCGCGACAACCCCCAGACGTGGCTACACCTTC. Amino acids: CASATTPRRGYTF.

This chain uses TRBV4-2 with TRBJ2-7; unclear D gene. Germline assignment: CDR1 LGHNA and CDR2 YNFKEQ. The CDR3 covers 16 residues. Trimming took off 0 bases at V and 3 bases at J, with 15 bases between the two ends. CDR3 in amino acids: CASSQDDRVLNYEQYF. The CDR3 DNA is TGTGCCAGCAGCCAAGACGATCGGGTTCTAAACTACGAGCAGTACTTC.

This chain joins TRBV4-3 and TRBJ1-6; 7 bases match TRBD1. Germline V gene lookup returns CDR1 LGHNA and CDR2 YSLEER. This CDR3 contains 17 residues. The ends lost 2 bases at V and 6 bases at J; junction bases unmatched: 10. The CDR3 region has the DNA TGCGCCAGCAGCCAAATTCAAACCGGGACAGCTAATTCACCCCTCCACTTT. It encodes CASSQIQTGTANSPLHF.

This clone was seen a few times. V gene TRBV7-9 combines with J gene TRBJ1-2; a possible D gene is TRBD1 (6 bases). CDR1 and CDR2 (germline): SEHNR, FQNEAQ (reference sequence). V was clipped by 7 bases and J by 0 bases, with 15 bases between them. CDR3 length equals 15 residues. CDR3 sequence reads: CASTGGGAANYGYTF. In DNA form, the CDR3 reads TGTGCCAGCACCGGCGGGGGGGCTGCTAACTATGGCTACACCTTC.

The gene calls are TRBV18 and TRBJ2-2; the match to TRBD2 covers 10 bases. With 3 bases clipped from V and 6 bases from J, the junction kept 1 base outside the gene matches. Germline V gene lookup returns CDR1 KGHSH and CDR2 LQKENI. This CDR3 contains 14 residues. In DNA, the CDR3 is TGTGCCAGCTCACCCCTAGCGGGAGCCGGGGAGCTGTTTTTT. Translating it yields CASSPLAGAGELFF.

This clone was observed once. The rearrangement links TRBV19 to TRBJ1-2; weak D call: TRBD1 (5 bases). V was shortened by 7 bases and J by 4 bases, with 16 bases between the two germline ends. The CDR3 consists of 14 residues. Germline CDR1 reads LNHDA; CDR2 reads SQIVND (reference sequence). The CDR3 reads CASTPLDSRYGYTF. In DNA, the CDR3 is TGTGCCAGTACCCCCCTCGACAGCCGCTATGGCTACACCTTC.

The V gene is TRBV28, the J gene TRBJ2-3, with 10 bases that match TRBD1. Germline-derived CDR1 and CDR2 are MDHEN and SYDVKM. The length of the CDR3 is 14 residues. J was trimmed by 3 bases and V by 5 bases; bases with no gene match: 2. The CDR3 sequence is CASSRDRGTDTQYF. In nucleotides, the CDR3 is TGTGCCAGCAGTCGGGACAGGGGAACAGATACGCAGTATTTT.

V gene TRBV11-2 combines with J gene TRBJ1-3; TRBD1 is a possible D gene (5 bases). Germline V lookup: CDR1 SGHAT, CDR2 FQNNGV. The CDR3 length is 17 residues. V gave up 2 bases and J gave up 0 bases, with 14 bases separating them. CDR3 nucleotides: TGTGCCAGCAGCTTAACGACAGCCACTCGCTCTGGAAACACCATATATTTT. Translating gives CASSLTTATRSGNTIYF.

The rearrangement uses TRBV9 and TRBJ2-1; 9 nucleotides line up with TRBD1. The V and J ends lost 0 bases and 9 bases, in that order; junction bases with no gene match: 10. Germline loops: CDR1 SGDLS, CDR2 YYNGEE. This CDR3 region has 16 residues. The CDR3 DNA reads as TGTGCCAGCAGCGTAGGGGGGACAGGGTTTATCGCTGAGCAGTTCTTC. Amino acid sequence: CASSVGGTGFIAEQFF. The variable domain in full, with the rest retrieved from reference TRBV9 and TRBJ2-1, is DSGVTQTPKHLITATGQRVTLRCSPRSGDLSVYWYQQSLDQGLQFLIQYYNGEERAKGNILERFSAQQFPDLHSELNLSSLELGDSALYFCASSVGGTGFIAEQFFGPGTRLTVL.

The chain combines TRBV28 with TRBJ2-1; 8 bases line up with TRBD2. CDR1 is MDHEN, CDR2 SYDVKM, per germline. The CDR3 totals 14 residues. V gave up 1 base and J gave up 5 bases; unmatched junction bases: 1. The CDR3 nucleotides are TGTGCCAGCAGTTTATTAGCGGGGCACAATGAGCAGTTCTTC. This translates into CASSLLAGHNEQFF.

This clone was seen only once. The rearrangement uses TRBV28 and TRBJ2-5, with 8 bases identical to TRBD1. The CDR3 contains 13 residues. Germline values: CDR1 MDHEN, CDR2 SYDVKM. Trimming took 5 bases from V and 7 from J; bases not matched to a gene: 6. The CDR3 region is CASSTGGKGTQYF. In DNA form, the CDR3 reads TGTGCCAGCAGTACAGGGGGGAAAGGGACCCAGTACTTC.

About this clone: This sample includes further DNA sequences coding for the same CDR3. The chain joins TRBV28 to TRBJ2-2; maybe TRBD2 (5 bases). Germline V gene lookup returns CDR1 MDHEN and CDR2 SYDVKM. Between the trimmed V and J ends, which lost 3 bases and 0 bases, there was a span of 11 bases. The CDR3 is 16 residues long. The chain's CDR3 is CASSFFSGSNTGELFF. CDR3 nucleotide sequence: TGTGCCAGCAGTTTTTTCAGCGGATCGAACACCGGGGAGCTGTTTTTT.

Comment on this clone: Other DNA sequences of this sample code for an identical CDR3. The V gene is TRBV6-1, the J gene TRBJ2-7, with 10 bases lining up with TRBD2. J gave up 1 base and V 3 bases, and 9 bases lay outside the gene matches. Germline lookup yields CDR1 MNHNS and CDR2 SASEGT. CDR3 length: 17 residues. The CDR3 here is CASSEAIAGGVSYEQYF. CDR3 DNA: TGTGCCAGCAGTGAGGCGATAGCGGGGGGCGTATCCTACGAGCAGTACTTC.

The J gene is TRBJ1-1, the V gene TRBV6-5; the D is unclear. The CDR3 loop spans 15 amino acids. Germline assignment: CDR1 MNHEY and CDR2 SVGAGI. V was clipped by 6 bases and J by 2 bases, with 16 bases between them. The CDR3 coding sequence is TGTGCCAGCAGACCCGGGAGTGCCCTTAACACTGAAGCTTTCTTT. Translation gives CASRPGSALNTEAFF.